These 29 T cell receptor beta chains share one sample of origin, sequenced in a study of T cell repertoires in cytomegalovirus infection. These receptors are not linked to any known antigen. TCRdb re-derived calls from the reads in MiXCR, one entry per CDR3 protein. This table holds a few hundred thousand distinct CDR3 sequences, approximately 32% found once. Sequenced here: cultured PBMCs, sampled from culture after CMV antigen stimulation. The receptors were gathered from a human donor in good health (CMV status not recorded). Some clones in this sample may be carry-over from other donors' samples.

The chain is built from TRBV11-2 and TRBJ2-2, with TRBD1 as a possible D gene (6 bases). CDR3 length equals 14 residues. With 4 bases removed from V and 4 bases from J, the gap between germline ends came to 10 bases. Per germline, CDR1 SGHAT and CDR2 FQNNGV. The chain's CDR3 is CASSYGQITGELFF. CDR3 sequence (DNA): TGTGCCAGCAGCTACGGACAGATCACCGGGGAGCTGTTTTTT.

For the CDR3, the DNA is TGCAGTGCTAGCTCGCACAGGGGAAGTGAGACCCAGTACTTC. Protein sequence: CSASSHRGSETQYF. The V gene is TRBV20-1, the J gene TRBJ2-5; 7 positions match TRBD1. The length of the CDR3 is 14 residues. V was pared by 3 bases and J by 5 bases, with 9 bases of the junction left unmatched. Germline V gene lookup returns CDR1 DFQATT and CDR2 SNEGSKA (reference sequence).

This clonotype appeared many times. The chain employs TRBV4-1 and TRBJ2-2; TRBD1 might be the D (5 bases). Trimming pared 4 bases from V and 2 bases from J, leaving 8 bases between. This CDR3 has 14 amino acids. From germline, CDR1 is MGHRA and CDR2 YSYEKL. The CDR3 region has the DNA TGCGCCAGCAGCCTCAGGGAAAACACCGGGGAGCTGTTTTTT. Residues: CASSLRENTGELFF.

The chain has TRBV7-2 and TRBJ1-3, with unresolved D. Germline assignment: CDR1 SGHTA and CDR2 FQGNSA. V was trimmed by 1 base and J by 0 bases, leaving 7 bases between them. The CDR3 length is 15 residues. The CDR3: CASSLVGVSGNTIYF. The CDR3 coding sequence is TGTGCCAGCAGCTTAGTCGGCGTCTCTGGAAACACCATATATTTT.

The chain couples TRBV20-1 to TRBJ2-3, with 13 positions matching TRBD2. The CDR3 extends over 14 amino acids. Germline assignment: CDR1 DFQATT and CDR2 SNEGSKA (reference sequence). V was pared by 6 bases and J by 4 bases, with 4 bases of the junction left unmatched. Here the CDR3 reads CSASGLAGSDTQYF. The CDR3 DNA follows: TGCAGTGCATCGGGACTAGCGGGGTCAGATACGCAGTATTTT.

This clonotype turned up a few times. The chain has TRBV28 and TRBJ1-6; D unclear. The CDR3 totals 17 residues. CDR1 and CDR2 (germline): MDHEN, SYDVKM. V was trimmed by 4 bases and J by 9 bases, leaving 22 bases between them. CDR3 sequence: CASSSSLWTEASSPLHF. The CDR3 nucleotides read TGTGCCAGCAGTTCCTCCCTCTGGACCGAAGCCAGTTCACCCCTCCACTTT.

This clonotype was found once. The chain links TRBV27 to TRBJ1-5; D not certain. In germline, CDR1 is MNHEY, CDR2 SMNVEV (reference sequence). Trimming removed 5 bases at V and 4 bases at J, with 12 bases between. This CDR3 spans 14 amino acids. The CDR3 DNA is TGTGCCAGCAGTAGAGGGCTAGAAAATCAGCCCCAGCATTTT. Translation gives CASSRGLENQPQHF.

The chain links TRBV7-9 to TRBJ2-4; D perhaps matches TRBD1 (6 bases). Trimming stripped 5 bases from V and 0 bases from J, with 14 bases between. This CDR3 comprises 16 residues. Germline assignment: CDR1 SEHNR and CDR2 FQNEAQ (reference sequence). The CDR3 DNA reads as TGTGCCAGCAGCCCTACAGGGTGGGAAGCCAAAAACATTCAGTACTTC. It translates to CASSPTGWEAKNIQYF.

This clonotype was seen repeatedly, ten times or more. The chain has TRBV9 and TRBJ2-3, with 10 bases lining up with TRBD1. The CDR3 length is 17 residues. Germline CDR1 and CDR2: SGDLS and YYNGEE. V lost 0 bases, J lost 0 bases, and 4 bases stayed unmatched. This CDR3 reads CASSVEGQGLSTDTQYF. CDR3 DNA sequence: TGTGCCAGCAGCGTAGAGGGACAGGGGCTTAGCACAGATACGCAGTATTTT.

Here the CDR3 reads CASSSWAGGYNEQFF. CDR3 nucleotides: TGTGCCAGTAGTTCATGGGCGGGGGGCTACAATGAGCAGTTCTTC. The V and J genes are TRBV19 and TRBJ2-1; 8 nucleotides match TRBD2. The CDR3 sequence is 15 residues long. In germline, CDR1 is LNHDA, CDR2 SQIVND (reference sequence). Trimming took 5 bases from V and 3 from J; bases not matched to a gene: 6.

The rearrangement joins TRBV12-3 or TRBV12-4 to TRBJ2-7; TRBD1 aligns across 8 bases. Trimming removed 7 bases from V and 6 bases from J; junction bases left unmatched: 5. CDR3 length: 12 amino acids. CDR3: CASTLTGGEQYF. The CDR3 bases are TGTGCCAGCACTCTCACAGGGGGCGAGCAGTACTTC.

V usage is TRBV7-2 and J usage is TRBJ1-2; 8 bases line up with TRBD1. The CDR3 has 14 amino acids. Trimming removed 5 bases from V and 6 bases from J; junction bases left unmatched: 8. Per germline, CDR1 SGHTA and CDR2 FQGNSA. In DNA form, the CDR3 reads TGTGCCAGCAGCGGGCAGGGGGCTACCCATGGCTACACCTTC. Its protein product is CASSGQGATHGYTF.

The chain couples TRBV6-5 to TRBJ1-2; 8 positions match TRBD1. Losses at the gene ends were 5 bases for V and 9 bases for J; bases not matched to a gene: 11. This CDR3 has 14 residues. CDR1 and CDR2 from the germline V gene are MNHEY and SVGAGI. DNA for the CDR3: TGTGCCAGCAGTCCCCAGGGGGCTGCGGGAAGCTACACCTTC. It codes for CASSPQGAAGSYTF.

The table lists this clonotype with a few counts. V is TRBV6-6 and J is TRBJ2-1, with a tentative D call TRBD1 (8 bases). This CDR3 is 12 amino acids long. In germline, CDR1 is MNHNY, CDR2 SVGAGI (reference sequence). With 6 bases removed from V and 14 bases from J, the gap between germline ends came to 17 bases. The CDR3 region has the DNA TGTGCCAGCAGCTCAACAGGGGGGGTGAAGTTCTTC. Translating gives CASSSTGGVKFF.

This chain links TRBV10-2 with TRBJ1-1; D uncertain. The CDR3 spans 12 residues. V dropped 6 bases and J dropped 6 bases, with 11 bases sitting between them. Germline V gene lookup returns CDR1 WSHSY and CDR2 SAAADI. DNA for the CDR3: TGCGCCAGCAGAGACCCAATTTCTGAAGCTTTCTTT. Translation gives CASRDPISEAFF.

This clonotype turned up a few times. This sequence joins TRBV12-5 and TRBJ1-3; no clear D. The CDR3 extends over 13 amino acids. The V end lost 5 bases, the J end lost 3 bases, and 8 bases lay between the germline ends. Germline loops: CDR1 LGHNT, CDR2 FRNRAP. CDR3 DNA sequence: TGTGCTAGTGGTCCCAGTAGTGGAAACACCATATATTTT. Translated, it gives CASGPSSGNTIYF.

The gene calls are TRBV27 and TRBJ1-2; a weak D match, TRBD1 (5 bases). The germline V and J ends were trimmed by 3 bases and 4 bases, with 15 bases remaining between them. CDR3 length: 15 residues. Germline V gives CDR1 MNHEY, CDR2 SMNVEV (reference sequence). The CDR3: CASSLTEGEGYGYTF. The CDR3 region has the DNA TGTGCCAGCAGTTTGACAGAAGGGGAGGGCTATGGCTACACCTTC.

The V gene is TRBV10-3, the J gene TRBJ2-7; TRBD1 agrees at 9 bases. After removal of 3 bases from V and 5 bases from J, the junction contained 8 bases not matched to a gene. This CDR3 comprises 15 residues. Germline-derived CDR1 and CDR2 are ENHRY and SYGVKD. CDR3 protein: CAISDRTGVIDEQYF. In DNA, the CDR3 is TGTGCCATCAGTGATCGGACAGGGGTAATCGACGAGCAGTACTTC.

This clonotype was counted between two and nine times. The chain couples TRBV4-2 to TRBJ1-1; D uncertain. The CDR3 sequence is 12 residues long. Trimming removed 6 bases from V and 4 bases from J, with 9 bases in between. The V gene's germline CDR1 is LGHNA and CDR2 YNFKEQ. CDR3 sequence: CASRGISTEAFF. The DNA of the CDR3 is TGTGCCAGCAGGGGGATCAGCACTGAAGCTTTCTTT.

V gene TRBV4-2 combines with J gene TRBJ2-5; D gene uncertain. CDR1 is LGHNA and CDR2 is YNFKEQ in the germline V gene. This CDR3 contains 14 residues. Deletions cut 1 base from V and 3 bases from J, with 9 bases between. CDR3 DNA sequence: TGTGCCAGCAGCCAAGTAGGGATTGAAGAGACCCAGTACTTC. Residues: CASSQVGIEETQYF.

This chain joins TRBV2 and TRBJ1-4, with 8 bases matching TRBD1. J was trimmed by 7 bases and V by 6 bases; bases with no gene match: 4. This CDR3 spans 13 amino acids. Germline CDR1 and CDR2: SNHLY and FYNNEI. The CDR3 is CASRDRDAEKLFF. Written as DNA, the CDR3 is TGTGCCAGCAGGGACAGGGACGCTGAAAAACTGTTTTTT.

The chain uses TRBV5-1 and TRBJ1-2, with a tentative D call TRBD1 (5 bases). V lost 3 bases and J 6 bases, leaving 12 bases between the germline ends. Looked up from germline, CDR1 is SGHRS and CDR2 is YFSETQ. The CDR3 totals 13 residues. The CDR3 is CASSSGTGHGYTF. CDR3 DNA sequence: TGCGCCAGCAGCTCCGGGACGGGGCATGGCTACACCTTC.

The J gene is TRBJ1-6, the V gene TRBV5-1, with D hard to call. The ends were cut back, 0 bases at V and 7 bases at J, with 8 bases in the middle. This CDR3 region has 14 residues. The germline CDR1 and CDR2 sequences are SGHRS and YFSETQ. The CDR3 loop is CASSLVPDNSPLHF. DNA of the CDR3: TGCGCCAGCAGCTTGGTTCCGGACAATTCACCCCTCCACTTT. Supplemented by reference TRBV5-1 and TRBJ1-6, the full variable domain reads KAGVTQTPRYLIKTRGQQVTLSCSPISGHRSVSWYQQTPGQGLQFLFEYFSETQRNKGNFPGRFSGRQFSNSRSEMNVSTLELGDSALYLCASSLVPDNSPLHFGNGTRLTVT.

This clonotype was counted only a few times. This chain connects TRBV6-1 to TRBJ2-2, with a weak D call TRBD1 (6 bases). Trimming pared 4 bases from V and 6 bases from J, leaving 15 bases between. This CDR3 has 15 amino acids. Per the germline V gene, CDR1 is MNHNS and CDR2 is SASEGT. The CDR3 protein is CASSGLEGVAGELFF. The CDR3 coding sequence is TGTGCCAGCAGTGGATTAGAGGGGGTGGCCGGGGAGCTGTTTTTT.

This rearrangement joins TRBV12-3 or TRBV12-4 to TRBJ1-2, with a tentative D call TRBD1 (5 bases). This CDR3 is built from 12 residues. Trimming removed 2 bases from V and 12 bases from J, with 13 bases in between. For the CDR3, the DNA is TGTGCCAGCAGTTTAACCCAGGGAGGGCACACCTTC. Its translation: CASSLTQGGHTF.

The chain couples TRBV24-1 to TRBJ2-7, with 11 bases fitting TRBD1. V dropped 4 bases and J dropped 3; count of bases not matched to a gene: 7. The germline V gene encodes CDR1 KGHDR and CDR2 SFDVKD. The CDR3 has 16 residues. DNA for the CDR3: TGTGCCACCAGTGAGTTCCCGGGACAGGGGGTCTACGAGCAGTACTTC. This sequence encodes CATSEFPGQGVYEQYF.

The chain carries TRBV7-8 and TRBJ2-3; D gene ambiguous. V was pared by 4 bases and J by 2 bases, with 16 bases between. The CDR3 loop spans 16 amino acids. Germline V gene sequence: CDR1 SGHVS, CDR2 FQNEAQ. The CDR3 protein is CASSSRRPPFTDTQYF. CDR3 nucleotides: TGTGCCAGCAGCTCAAGAAGACCTCCCTTCACAGATACGCAGTATTTT.

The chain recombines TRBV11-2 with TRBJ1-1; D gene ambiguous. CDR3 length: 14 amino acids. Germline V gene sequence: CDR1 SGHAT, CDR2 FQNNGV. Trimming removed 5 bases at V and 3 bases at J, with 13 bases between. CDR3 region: CASSLTALDTEAFF. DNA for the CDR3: TGTGCCAGCAGCCTTACCGCCTTGGACACTGAAGCTTTCTTT.

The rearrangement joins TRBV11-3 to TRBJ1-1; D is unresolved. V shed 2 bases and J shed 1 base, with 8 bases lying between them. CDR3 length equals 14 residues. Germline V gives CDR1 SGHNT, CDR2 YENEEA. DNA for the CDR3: TGTGCCAGCAGCTTAAATTTCAAGAACACTGAAGCTTTCTTT. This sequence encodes CASSLNFKNTEAFF.